A selection of T cell receptor beta chains follows, all from one sample in a study of blood T cells in healthy people across ages. TCRdb used MiXCR to reprocess the 5' RACE reads, holding one entry per CDR3 protein. The sample has roughly 500,000 distinct CDR3 sequences; roughly 28% are singletons. The sample taken for sequencing was blood. The source of these receptors is a woman in her seventies in good health. Each CDR3 is given with its conserved first and last residue. D genes are given only for firm matches. Rows may omit the clone size; those that give it use once, few, many or a size class.

j_call: TRBJ2-7; v_call: TRBV3-1; clone_size: few; d_call: NA; cdr3_aa: CGSSPFVSYEQYF; cdr3_nt: TGTGGCAGCAGCCCTTTTGTCTCCTACGAGCAGTACTTC
j_call: TRBJ1-4; v_call: TRBV20-1; clone_size: NA; d_call: NA; cdr3_aa: CSARGGDPGRVNEKLFF; cdr3_nt: TGCAGTGCTAGAGGAGGGGACCCGGGACGGGTTAATGAAAAACTGTTTTTT
j_call: TRBJ2-3; v_call: TRBV6-5; clone_size: NA; d_call: TRBD2; cdr3_aa: CASSYSSGLALSIADTQYF; cdr3_nt: TGTGCCAGCAGTTACTCCTCGGGACTAGCGCTTTCTATTGCAGATACGCAGTATTTT
j_call: TRBJ1-1; v_call: TRBV7-9; clone_size: NA; d_call: NA; cdr3_aa: CASSFLGPNTEAFF; cdr3_nt: TGTGCCAGCAGCTTTTTGGGACCGAACACTGAAGCTTTCTTT
j_call: TRBJ1-1; v_call: TRBV20-1; clone_size: NA; d_call: NA; cdr3_aa: CSARDAAYLNTEAFF; cdr3_nt: TGCAGTGCTAGAGATGCAGCCTACTTGAACACTGAAGCTTTCTTT
j_call: TRBJ1-3; v_call: TRBV20-1; clone_size: few; d_call: TRBD1; cdr3_aa: CSAKQGASGNTIYF; cdr3_nt: TGCAGTGCTAAACAGGGGGCCTCTGGAAACACCATATATTTT
j_call: TRBJ1-1; v_call: TRBV12-3/TRBV12-4; clone_size: NA; d_call: NA; cdr3_aa: CASSFWPDDFF; cdr3_nt: TGTGCCAGCAGTTTCTGGCCGGATGATTTCTTT
j_call: TRBJ1-1; v_call: TRBV18; clone_size: few; d_call: NA; cdr3_aa: CASSPSMGETEAFF; cdr3_nt: TGTGCCAGCTCACCAAGTATGGGGGAAACTGAAGCTTTCTTT
j_call: TRBJ2-7; v_call: TRBV7-9; clone_size: few; d_call: TRBD2; cdr3_aa: CASSLGRGANSYEQYF; cdr3_nt: TGTGCCAGCAGCTTAGGGCGGGGGGCCAATTCCTACGAGCAGTACTTC
j_call: TRBJ1-4; v_call: TRBV6-2/TRBV6-3; clone_size: few; d_call: TRBD1; cdr3_aa: CASRDGQATNEKLFF; cdr3_nt: TGTGCCAGCAGAGACGGACAGGCAACTAATGAAAAACTGTTTTTT
j_call: TRBJ1-1; v_call: TRBV6-6; clone_size: few; d_call: NA; cdr3_aa: CASSPTGMNTEAFF; cdr3_nt: TGTGCCAGCAGTCCGACAGGAATGAACACTGAAGCTTTCTTT
j_call: TRBJ2-3; v_call: TRBV20-1; clone_size: NA; d_call: TRBD2; cdr3_aa: CSARLAGTTDTQYF; cdr3_nt: TGCAGTGCTAGACTAGCGGGGACCACAGATACGCAGTATTTT
j_call: TRBJ2-1; v_call: TRBV7-3; clone_size: NA; d_call: NA; cdr3_aa: CASSRTLTPNEQFF; cdr3_nt: TGTGCCAGCAGCCGAACGCTCACTCCAAATGAGCAGTTCTTC
j_call: TRBJ2-7; v_call: TRBV24-1; clone_size: few; d_call: TRBD1; cdr3_aa: CATSGDPGTGIHEQYF; cdr3_nt: TGTGCCACCAGCGGGGATCCTGGGACAGGGATTCACGAGCAGTACTTC
j_call: TRBJ2-3; v_call: TRBV4-3; clone_size: NA; d_call: NA; cdr3_aa: CASSQEKARDTQYF; cdr3_nt: TGCGCCAGCAGCCAAGAGAAGGCGAGAGATACGCAGTATTTT
j_call: TRBJ1-1; v_call: TRBV5-1; clone_size: NA; d_call: NA; cdr3_aa: CASSTVRVRYTEAFF; cdr3_nt: TGCGCCAGCAGCACAGTAAGAGTTAGGTACACTGAAGCTTTCTTT
j_call: TRBJ2-1; v_call: TRBV18; clone_size: few; d_call: TRBD2; cdr3_aa: CASSHWELAGDEQFF; cdr3_nt: TGTGCCAGCTCACATTGGGAACTAGCGGGGGATGAGCAGTTCTTC
j_call: TRBJ2-3; v_call: TRBV5-1; clone_size: NA; d_call: TRBD2; cdr3_aa: CASSTGLAVPTDTQYF; cdr3_nt: TGCGCCAGCAGCACGGGACTAGCGGTTCCCACAGATACGCAGTATTTT
j_call: TRBJ1-2; v_call: TRBV20-1; clone_size: NA; d_call: NA; cdr3_aa: CSARNPRASSYGYTF; cdr3_nt: TGCAGTGCTAGGAACCCCCGGGCCAGCTCCTATGGCTACACCTTC
j_call: TRBJ1-1; v_call: TRBV12-3/TRBV12-4; clone_size: many; d_call: TRBD1; cdr3_aa: CASSLQGAGTEAFF; cdr3_nt: TGCGCCAGCAGCTTACAGGGGGCAGGAACTGAAGCTTTCTTT
j_call: TRBJ1-2; v_call: TRBV4-2; clone_size: once; d_call: NA; cdr3_aa: CASSQDLVDHYGYTF; cdr3_nt: TGTGCCAGCAGCCAAGATTTGGTTGATCATTATGGCTACACCTTC
j_call: TRBJ1-5; v_call: TRBV6-6; clone_size: few; d_call: NA; cdr3_aa: CASTTGTAHQPQHF; cdr3_nt: TGTGCCAGCACCACGGGAACGGCCCATCAACCCCAGCATTTT
j_call: TRBJ2-5; v_call: TRBV27; clone_size: few; d_call: TRBD2; cdr3_aa: CASSLGVGLAETQQYF; cdr3_nt: TGTGCCAGCAGTTTGGGGGTCGGACTAGCGGAAACACAACAGTACTTC
j_call: TRBJ1-6; v_call: TRBV7-9; clone_size: few; d_call: NA; cdr3_aa: CASSPRAGADGSPLHF; cdr3_nt: TGTGCCAGCAGCCCTCGTGCGGGGGCGGATGGTTCACCCCTCCACTTT
j_call: TRBJ2-5; v_call: TRBV7-2; clone_size: NA; d_call: NA; cdr3_aa: CASSPPGGWETQYF; cdr3_nt: TGTGCCAGCAGCCCCCCGGGTGGGTGGGAGACCCAGTACTTC
j_call: TRBJ2-3; v_call: TRBV5-5; clone_size: NA; d_call: NA; cdr3_aa: CASSSGLSSTDTQYF; cdr3_nt: TGTGCCAGCAGCTCAGGACTATCTAGCACAGATACGCAGTATTTT
j_call: TRBJ1-1; v_call: TRBV11-2; clone_size: few; d_call: NA; cdr3_aa: CASRHGRDPEAFF; cdr3_nt: TGTGCCAGCAGGCACGGGAGAGACCCTGAAGCTTTCTTT
j_call: TRBJ2-7; v_call: TRBV7-9; clone_size: NA; d_call: NA; cdr3_aa: CASSSGAGGQYF; cdr3_nt: TGTGCCAGCTCCTCGGGGGCTGGTGGGCAGTACTTC
j_call: TRBJ2-7; v_call: TRBV28; clone_size: NA; d_call: TRBD2; cdr3_aa: CASSTSSTSAGEQYF; cdr3_nt: TGTGCCAGCAGCACTTCGTCGACTAGCGCGGGCGAGCAGTACTTC
j_call: TRBJ1-1; v_call: TRBV20-1; clone_size: NA; d_call: NA; cdr3_aa: CSARREVRTEAFF; cdr3_nt: TGCAGTGCTAGAAGGGAGGTTCGGACTGAAGCTTTCTTT
j_call: TRBJ1-2; v_call: TRBV6-2/TRBV6-3; clone_size: NA; d_call: NA; cdr3_aa: CSSSYGTAAYGYTF; cdr3_nt: TGTTCCAGCAGTTACGGGACGGCAGCCTATGGCTACACCTTC
j_call: TRBJ1-2; v_call: TRBV30; clone_size: few; d_call: NA; cdr3_aa: CAWTSGTYGYTF; cdr3_nt: TGTGCCTGGACGTCCGGGACATATGGCTACACCTTC
j_call: TRBJ1-2; v_call: TRBV6-4; clone_size: NA; d_call: TRBD1; cdr3_aa: CASSVDRGSNGYAF; cdr3_nt: TGTGCCAGCAGCGTTGACAGGGGGTCTAATGGCTACGCCTTC
j_call: TRBJ1-2; v_call: TRBV20-1; clone_size: NA; d_call: NA; cdr3_aa: CSARVAGRGYGYTF; cdr3_nt: TGCAGTGCTAGAGTCGCAGGAAGGGGCTATGGCTACACCTTC
j_call: TRBJ2-3; v_call: TRBV20-1; clone_size: NA; d_call: TRBD2; cdr3_aa: CSARWGGSTDTQYF; cdr3_nt: TGCAGTGCTAGGTGGGGGGGTAGCACAGATACGCAGTATTTT
j_call: TRBJ2-3; v_call: TRBV7-3; clone_size: NA; d_call: NA; cdr3_aa: CASSKGSTGTDTQYF; cdr3_nt: TGTGCCAGCAGCAAAGGAAGTACCGGCACAGATACGCAGTATTTT
j_call: TRBJ2-5; v_call: TRBV6-5; clone_size: NA; d_call: TRBD1; cdr3_aa: CASSPGTGRKTQYF; cdr3_nt: TGTGCCAGCAGTCCCGGGACAGGGAGGAAGACCCAGTACTTC
j_call: TRBJ2-7; v_call: TRBV12-3/TRBV12-4; clone_size: few; d_call: NA; cdr3_aa: CASSFYRNEQYF; cdr3_nt: TGTGCCAGCAGTTTTTATCGTAACGAGCAGTACTTC
j_call: TRBJ2-5; v_call: TRBV4-2; clone_size: NA; d_call: NA; cdr3_aa: CASSPVATEVFDETQYF; cdr3_nt: TGTGCCAGCAGCCCCGTTGCCACAGAGGTTTTTGACGAGACCCAGTACTTC
j_call: TRBJ2-5; v_call: TRBV29-1; clone_size: few; d_call: TRBD1; cdr3_aa: CSVAAGQGFQETQYF; cdr3_nt: TGCAGCGTTGCGGCGGGACAGGGTTTCCAAGAGACCCAGTACTTC
j_call: TRBJ1-4; v_call: TRBV19; clone_size: NA; d_call: TRBD1; cdr3_aa: CASTHSGTANEKLFF; cdr3_nt: TGTGCCAGTACCCATTCCGGGACAGCTAATGAAAAACTGTTTTTT
j_call: TRBJ2-1; v_call: TRBV19; clone_size: NA; d_call: NA; cdr3_aa: CASSIVPGSQGNEQFF; cdr3_nt: TGTGCCAGTAGTATAGTTCCCGGGAGCCAGGGGAATGAGCAGTTCTTC
j_call: TRBJ2-5; v_call: TRBV7-6; clone_size: few; d_call: TRBD1; cdr3_aa: CASSLTTDRGGLRGEETQYF; cdr3_nt: TGTGCCAGCAGCTTAACGACTGACAGGGGAGGACTCAGGGGGGAAGAGACCCAGTACTTC
j_call: TRBJ1-2; v_call: TRBV12-3/TRBV12-4; clone_size: few; d_call: TRBD1; cdr3_aa: CASSSTRQGERTF; cdr3_nt: TGTGCCAGCAGTTCCACCCGACAGGGGGAGAGGACCTTC
j_call: TRBJ2-3; v_call: TRBV29-1; clone_size: NA; d_call: NA; cdr3_aa: CSVEAPGSPDTQYF; cdr3_nt: TGCAGCGTTGAAGCCCCTGGCAGTCCAGATACGCAGTATTTT
j_call: TRBJ2-3; v_call: TRBV4-2; clone_size: many; d_call: NA; cdr3_aa: CASSPRNTDTQYF; cdr3_nt: TGTGCCAGCAGCCCGCGTAACACAGATACGCAGTATTTT
j_call: TRBJ1-3; v_call: TRBV12-3/TRBV12-4; clone_size: NA; d_call: NA; cdr3_aa: CASSSPGSSGNTIYF; cdr3_nt: TGTGCCAGCAGTTCCCCCGGGAGCTCTGGAAACACCATATATTTT
j_call: TRBJ2-1; v_call: TRBV7-9; clone_size: NA; d_call: TRBD1; cdr3_aa: CASSLSGTENSDEQFF; cdr3_nt: TGTGCCAGCAGCTTATCAGGGACAGAAAATAGCGATGAGCAGTTCTTC
j_call: TRBJ2-6; v_call: TRBV7-2; clone_size: NA; d_call: NA; cdr3_aa: CASSLSHRQGGANVLTF; cdr3_nt: TGTGCCAGCAGCTTATCCCACCGTCAGGGGGGGGCCAACGTCCTGACTTTC
j_call: TRBJ2-1; v_call: TRBV6-5; clone_size: NA; d_call: TRBD2; cdr3_aa: CASSLGGGVHEQFF; cdr3_nt: TGTGCCAGCAGTCTGGGCGGGGGGGTCCATGAGCAGTTCTTC
j_call: TRBJ2-3; v_call: TRBV5-1; clone_size: NA; d_call: NA; cdr3_aa: CASKEAGQGTDTQYF; cdr3_nt: TGCGCCAGCAAAGAAGCGGGACAGGGCACAGATACGCAGTATTTT
j_call: TRBJ2-2; v_call: TRBV28; clone_size: NA; d_call: NA; cdr3_aa: CASSWDTFTGELFF; cdr3_nt: TGTGCCAGCAGTTGGGACACGTTTACCGGGGAGCTGTTTTTT
j_call: TRBJ2-1; v_call: TRBV6-5; clone_size: few; d_call: TRBD2; cdr3_aa: CASRRFSGAQFF; cdr3_nt: TGTGCCAGCAGGCGGTTTAGCGGGGCGCAGTTCTTC
j_call: TRBJ1-4; v_call: TRBV4-2; clone_size: many; d_call: NA; cdr3_aa: CASSQYQQDEKLFF; cdr3_nt: TGTGCCAGCAGCCAATACCAACAGGATGAAAAACTGTTTTTT
j_call: TRBJ2-3; v_call: TRBV30; clone_size: once; d_call: NA; cdr3_aa: CAWSVPPGYTDTQYF; cdr3_nt: TGTGCCTGGAGTGTACCGCCAGGATACACAGATACGCAGTATTTT
j_call: TRBJ1-2; v_call: TRBV21-1; clone_size: few; d_call: NA; cdr3_aa: CASSPVRWYREWWYGYTF; cdr3_nt: TGTGCCAGCAGTCCCGTAAGATGGTATCGGGAGTGGTGGTATGGCTACACCTTC
j_call: TRBJ2-1; v_call: TRBV5-5; clone_size: NA; d_call: NA; cdr3_aa: CASSPTRHLMQFF; cdr3_nt: TGTGCCAGCAGCCCGACTAGGCACCTGATGCAGTTCTTC